The 21 T cell receptor beta chains given below trace back to one sample, sequenced in a study of early T cells in non-severe SARS-CoV-2 infection. TCRdb used MiXCR to reprocess the 5' RACE reads, holding one entry per CDR3 protein. The data show about 68,000 distinct CDR3 sequences, approximately 10% seen once. The sample taken for sequencing was whole blood. These receptors were taken from an adult who was a healthcare worker with PCR-confirmed SARS-CoV-2 infection or an uninfected control (not recorded which).

V gene TRBV12-3 or TRBV12-4 combines with J gene TRBJ2-1; D is ambiguous. The germline V and J ends were trimmed by 3 bases and 6 bases, with 9 bases remaining between them. The CDR3 loop spans 13 amino acids. CDR3 DNA: TGTGCCAGCAGTTTTTTTGAGGCCAATGAGCAGTTCTTC. It is translated as CASSFFEANEQFF.

The rearrangement links TRBV27 to TRBJ2-1; 11 bases match TRBD2. Germline lookup yields CDR1 MNHEY and CDR2 SMNVEV (reference sequence). The CDR3 sequence is 18 residues long. The ends lost 5 bases at V and 0 bases at J; junction bases unmatched: 9. The CDR3 DNA follows: TGTGCCAGCAGTCACTATAGCGGGGGGGTAAGCTCCTACAATGAGCAGTTCTTC. As protein: CASSHYSGGVSSYNEQFF.

With respect to this clonotype: A read error may account for a junction end that differs from germline. The chain is built from TRBV6-5 and TRBJ2-3, with 14 bases aligning to TRBD2. Germline CDR1 is MNHEY and CDR2 is SVGAGI. The CDR3 sequence is 16 residues long. The CDR3 region is CASSRLAGGPGDMQYF. DNA for the CDR3: TGTGCCAGCAGCCGACTAGCGGGAGGGCCAGGGGATATGCAGTATTTT.

This clonotype was recorded a few times. The chain has TRBV7-2 and TRBJ2-3; 11 positions match TRBD2. The V gene end was trimmed by 1 base and the J gene end by 2 bases; junction bases not matched to a gene: 8. CDR1 and CDR2 (germline): SGHTA, FQGNSA. CDR3 length: 18 amino acids. CDR3 region: CASSLVPASGRITDTQYF. In nucleotides, the CDR3 is TGTGCCAGCAGCTTAGTCCCCGCTAGCGGGAGGATCACAGATACGCAGTATTTT.

As regards this clonotype: One end of the junction is discordant with germline, which a read error may explain. This rearrangement joins TRBV7-2 to TRBJ1-6, with 8 bases fitting TRBD1. Per the germline V gene, CDR1 is SGHTA and CDR2 is FQGNSA. This CDR3 has 14 residues. The CDR3 loop reads CASSSGQARSPPHF. CDR3 bases: TGTGCCAGCAGCTCGGGACAGGCTCGCTCACCCCCCCACTTT.

This clonotype was detected many times. The chain has TRBV20-1 and TRBJ2-7, with 7 nucleotides matching TRBD2. Looked up from germline, CDR1 is DFQATT and CDR2 is SNEGSKA (reference sequence). With V trimmed by 7 bases and J by 2 bases, 5 bases remained unmatched. The length of the CDR3 is 12 residues. CDR3 sequence: CSGLADAYEQYF. The CDR3 DNA sequence: TGCAGTGGTCTAGCGGACGCCTACGAGCAGTACTTC.

With respect to this clonotype: This may be a read error, as it is one base from a much larger clone. The gene calls are TRBV11-2 and TRBJ2-7; no reliable D call. The CDR3 runs to 11 residues. V lost 5 bases, J lost 6 bases, and 8 bases lay in between. Germline CDR1 and CDR2: SGHAT and FQNNGV. The CDR3 nucleotides are TGTGCCAGCAGCCTGCATTGCGAGCAGTACTTC. It translates to CASSLHCEQYF.

This clonotype occurred many times. This chain connects TRBV7-2 to TRBJ2-3; 8 nucleotides line up with TRBD2. J gave up 6 bases and V 1 base, and 6 bases lay outside the gene matches. This CDR3 has 15 residues. Germline CDR1 is SGHTA and CDR2 is FQGNSA. CDR3 region: CASSLDSGRTDTQYF. In nucleotides, the CDR3 is TGTGCCAGCAGCTTAGACAGCGGGAGAACGGATACGCAGTATTTT.

In its sample, this clonotype was seen many times. The gene calls are TRBV18 and TRBJ1-1, with D unclear. Between the trimmed V and J ends, which lost 3 bases and 3 bases, there was a span of 8 bases. CDR1 is KGHSH and CDR2 is LQKENI in the germline V gene. The CDR3 runs 13 residues. Here the CDR3 DNA reads TGTGCCAGCTCACCCTCAACGGACACTGAAGCTTTCTTT. Protein product: CASSPSTDTEAFF.

This clonotype was picked up a small number of times. The junction does not match germline at one end; this may be a read error. This rearrangement joins TRBV6-1 to TRBJ2-1; D is perhaps TRBD2 (5 bases). This CDR3 has 13 amino acids. Germline V gene data show CDR1 as MNHNS and CDR2 as SASEGT. CDR3 sequence: CASREDFYNEQFF. CDR3 DNA: TGTGCCAGCCGTGAGGACTTCTACAATGAGCAGTTCTTC.

This clonotype turned up a few times. The chain links TRBV4-3 to TRBJ2-3, with 8 positions matching TRBD1. The trim removed 3 bases at V and 6 bases at J, leaving 8 bases unmatched. In germline, CDR1 is LGHNA, CDR2 YSLEER. This CDR3 contains 15 residues. CDR3 protein: CASSQLGQGFDTQYF. CDR3 coding DNA: TGCGCCAGCAGCCAGCTAGGACAGGGATTCGATACGCAGTATTTT.

This clonotype has only one observation. In nucleotides, the CDR3 is TGTGCCAGCACCGTCGGTAGTGAGCAGTTCTTC. Encoded protein: CASTVGSEQFF. The chain is built from TRBV6-6 and TRBJ2-1, with D unresolved. The CDR3 contains 11 residues. V gave up 7 bases and J gave up 9 bases, with 10 bases separating them. The germline gives CDR1 MNHNY, CDR2 SVGAGI (reference sequence).

Written as DNA, the CDR3 is TGTGCCAGCGATGGGCTTAACTCCTACGAGCAGTACTTC. Residues: CASDGLNSYEQYF. This chain uses TRBV28 with TRBJ2-7; D remains ambiguous. Deletions cut 8 bases from V and 0 bases from J, with 11 bases between. CDR1 is MDHEN and CDR2 is SYDVKM in the germline V gene. CDR3 size: 13 residues.

The rearrangement links TRBV5-1 to TRBJ2-6, with D maybe TRBD1 (5 bases). This CDR3 has 17 amino acids. Deletions cut 0 bases from V and 0 bases from J, with 10 bases between. Germline CDR1 reads SGHRS; CDR2 reads YFSETQ. The CDR3 protein is CASSLEAGLSGANVLTF. As DNA, the CDR3 is TGCGCCAGCAGCTTGGAAGCAGGGCTCTCTGGGGCCAACGTCCTGACTTTC. Full variable domain (remainder filled in from reference TRBV5-1 and TRBJ2-6): KAGVTQTPRYLIKTRGQQVTLSCSPISGHRSVSWYQQTPGQGLQFLFEYFSETQRNKGNFPGRFSGRQFSNSRSEMNVSTLELGDSALYLCASSLEAGLSGANVLTFGAGSRLTVL.

This clonotype was recorded at least ten times. The chain is built from TRBV10-2 and TRBJ2-7; D unclear. Germline V gives CDR1 WSHSY, CDR2 SAAADI. The V and J ends lost 0 bases and 2 bases respectively, with 8 bases between them. The CDR3 length is 14 residues. CDR3 region: CASSESWGPYEQYF. DNA of the CDR3: TGCGCCAGCAGTGAGTCGTGGGGTCCCTACGAGCAGTACTTC.

This clonotype was counted ten times or more. Written as DNA, the CDR3 is TGTGCCAGCAGCCTCCTACAGGGATCGGGGTTTTACAATGAGCAGTTCTTC. Amino acid sequence: CASSLLQGSGFYNEQFF. This chain links TRBV27 with TRBJ2-1; possibly TRBD1 for D (6 bases). From germline, CDR1 is MNHEY and CDR2 SMNVEV (reference sequence). The CDR3 is made up of 17 amino acids. Between the trimmed V and J ends, which lost 6 bases and 4 bases, there was a span of 22 bases.

There are many counts of this clonotype. The J gene is TRBJ2-1, the V gene TRBV10-3, with 7 bases matching TRBD1. The CDR3 extends over 12 amino acids. J lost 7 bases, V lost 3 bases, and 0 bases had no gene match. CDR1 is ENHRY and CDR2 is SYGVKD in the germline V gene. In DNA form, the CDR3 reads TGTGCCATCAGTGACAGGGGGAATGAGCAGTTCTTC. Protein product: CAISDRGNEQFF.

This clonotype was recorded at least ten times. The genes are TRBV10-3 and TRBJ2-1; D possibly corresponds to TRBD1 (7 bases). Trimming removed 8 bases from V and 8 bases from J, with 25 bases in between. CDR1 is ENHRY and CDR2 is SYGVKD in the germline V gene. This CDR3 has 16 residues. The CDR3 DNA reads TGTGCCATCGGAGGGGGCCGACACTCGGTCGGGGATGAGCAGTTCTTC. It is translated as CAIGGGRHSVGDEQFF.

In this sample, this clonotype turned up a few times. The genes are TRBV7-9 and TRBJ1-1; D might be TRBD1 (5 bases). Per the germline V gene, CDR1 is SEHNR and CDR2 is FQNEAQ (reference sequence). V lost 5 bases to trimming and J lost 3 bases, with 13 bases between them. There are 14 residues in the CDR3. CDR3 amino acids: CASSRTTGDTEAFF. The CDR3 DNA reads as TGTGCCAGCAGCCGAACTACAGGCGACACTGAAGCTTTCTTT.

This chain uses TRBV7-8 with TRBJ1-5; possible D gene TRBD1, 5 bases. V was trimmed by 4 bases and J by 10 bases, leaving 11 bases between them. CDR3 length equals 12 residues. Germline values: CDR1 SGHVS, CDR2 FQNEAQ. The CDR3 loop reads CASSSTRGPQHF. CDR3 nucleotide sequence: TGTGCCAGCAGCTCGACAAGGGGACCCCAGCATTTT. The full variable domain, completed using reference TRBV7-8 and TRBJ1-5, is GAGVSQSPRYKVAKRGQDVALRCDPISGHVSLFWYQQALGQGPEFLTYFQNEAQLDKSGLPSDRFFAERPEGSVSTLKIQRTQQEDSAVYLCASSSTRGPQHFGDGTRLSIL.

The chain has TRBV5-1 and TRBJ2-3, with TRBD2 as a possible D gene (5 bases). This CDR3 spans 14 amino acids. Per the germline V gene, CDR1 is SGHRS and CDR2 is YFSETQ. V dropped 4 bases and J dropped 2 bases, with 11 bases sitting between them. The chain's CDR3 is CASSAYGDTDTQYF. The CDR3 nucleotides read TGCGCCAGCAGCGCCTACGGGGACACAGATACGCAGTATTTT.